This T cell receptor beta chain derives from a study of cytomegalovirus exposure and HLA in healthy donors. Findings of the study overall: A missense DCLRE1C variant was associated with V- and J-gene trimming of TCR beta chains in a later analysis, and an independent cohort replicated the association. A previous analysis found most TCR beta V segments productive roughly 87% or roughly 30% of the time. By HLA locus, TCR association rates varied in a later analysis, with DRB1 showing the most and HLA-C the fewest.

The PCR employed 60 Vbeta primers together with 13 Jbeta primers. Some clones are missing from TCRdb's copy, which holds only in-frame ones; the method was immunoSEQ multiplex PCR. This table has about 150,000 clones, approximately 67% appearing once. About this clone: Its antigen is undetermined.

The CDR3 consists of 15 residues. The ends lost 7 bases at V and 7 bases at J; junction bases unmatched: 11. Germline lookup yields CDR1 MDHEN and CDR2 SYDVKM. The V and J genes are TRBV28 and TRBJ2-1, with 9 bases identical to TRBD2. This receptor was taken from a woman between 55 and 75 years old in good health and CMV-seronegative. Sample: PBMCs. The CDR3 bases are TGTGCCAGCACGATCGGCGGGAGGGTCTGGAATGAGCAGTTCTTC. It specifies CASTIGGRVWNEQFF. Variable domain in full (rest from reference TRBV28 and TRBJ2-1): DVKVTQSSRYLVKRTGEKVFLECVQDMDHENMFWYRQDPGLGLRLIYFSYDVKMKEKGDIPEGYSVSREKKERFSLILESASTNQTSMYLCASTIGGRVWNEQFFGPGTRLTVL.